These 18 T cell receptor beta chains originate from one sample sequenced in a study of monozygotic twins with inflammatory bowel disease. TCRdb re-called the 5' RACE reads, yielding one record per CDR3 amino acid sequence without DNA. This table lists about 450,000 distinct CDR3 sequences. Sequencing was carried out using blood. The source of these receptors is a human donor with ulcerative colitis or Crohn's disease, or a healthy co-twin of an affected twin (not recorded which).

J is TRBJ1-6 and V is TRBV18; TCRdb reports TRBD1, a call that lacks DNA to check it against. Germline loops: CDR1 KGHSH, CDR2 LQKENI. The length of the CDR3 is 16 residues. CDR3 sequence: CASSSLRQGGGSPLHF.

CDR3 amino acids: CASSSGDTSTGELFF. V gene TRBV5-1 combines with J gene TRBJ2-2; with no DNA, the TCRdb D assignment of TRBD1 cannot be verified. Germline V CDR1 and CDR2: SGHRS, YFSETQ. The CDR3 runs to 15 residues. Full variable domain (missing parts from reference TRBV5-1 and TRBJ2-2): KAGVTQTPRYLIKTRGQQVTLSCSPISGHRSVSWYQQTPGQGLQFLFEYFSETQRNKGNFPGRFSGRQFSNSRSEMNVSTLELGDSALYLCASSSGDTSTGELFFGEGSRLTVL.

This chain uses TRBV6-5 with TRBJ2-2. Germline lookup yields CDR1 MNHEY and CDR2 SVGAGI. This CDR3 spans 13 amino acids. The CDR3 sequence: CASSYWNTGELFF.

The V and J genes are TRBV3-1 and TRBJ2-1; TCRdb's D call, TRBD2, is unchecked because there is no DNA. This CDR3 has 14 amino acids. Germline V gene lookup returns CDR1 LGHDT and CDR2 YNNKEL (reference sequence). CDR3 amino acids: CASGFGLAQNEQFF.

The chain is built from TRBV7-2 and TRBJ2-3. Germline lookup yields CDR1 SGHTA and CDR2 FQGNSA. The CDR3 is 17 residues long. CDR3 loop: CASSLGWRKQCTDTQYF. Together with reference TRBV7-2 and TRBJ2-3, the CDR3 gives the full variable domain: GAGVSQSPSNKVTEKGKDVELRCDPISGHTALYWYRQSLGQGLEFLIYFQGNSAPDKSGLPSDRFSAERTGGSVSTLTIQRTQQEDSAVYLCASSLGWRKQCTDTQYFGPGTRLTVL.

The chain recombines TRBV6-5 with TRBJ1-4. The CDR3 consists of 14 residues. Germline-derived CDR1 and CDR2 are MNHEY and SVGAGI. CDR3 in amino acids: CASSYSRNRAKLFF.

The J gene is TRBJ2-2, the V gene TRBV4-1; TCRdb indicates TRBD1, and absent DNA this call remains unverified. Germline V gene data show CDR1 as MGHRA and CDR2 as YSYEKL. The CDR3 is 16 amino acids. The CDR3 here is CASSYGQGGVTGELFF.

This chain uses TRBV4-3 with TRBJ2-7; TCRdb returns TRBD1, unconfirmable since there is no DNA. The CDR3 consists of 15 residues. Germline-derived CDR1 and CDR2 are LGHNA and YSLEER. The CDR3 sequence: CASSQGQGATYEQYF.

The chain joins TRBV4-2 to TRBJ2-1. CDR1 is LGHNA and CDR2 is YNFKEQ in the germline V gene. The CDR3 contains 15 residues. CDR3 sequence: CASSHGGVSYNEQFF.

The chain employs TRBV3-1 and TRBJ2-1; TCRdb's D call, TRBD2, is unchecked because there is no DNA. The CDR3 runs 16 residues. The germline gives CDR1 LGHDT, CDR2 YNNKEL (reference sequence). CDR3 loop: CASSQSGLAGVGEQFF.

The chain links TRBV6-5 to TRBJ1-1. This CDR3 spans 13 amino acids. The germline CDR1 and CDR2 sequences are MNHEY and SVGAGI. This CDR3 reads CASSSPRIFEAFF.

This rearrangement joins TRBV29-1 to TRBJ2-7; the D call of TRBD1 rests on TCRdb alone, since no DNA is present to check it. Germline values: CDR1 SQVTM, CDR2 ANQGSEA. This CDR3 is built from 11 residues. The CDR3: CSAAGGIEQYF.

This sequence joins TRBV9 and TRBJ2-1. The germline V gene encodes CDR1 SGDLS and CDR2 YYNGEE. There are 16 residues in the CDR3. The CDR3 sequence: CASSPHRGLAYNEQFF.

The chain's CDR3 is CSVKGALNTEAFF. This sequence joins TRBV29-1 and TRBJ1-1; TCRdb selects TRBD1, and the lack of DNA leaves this call unchecked. Germline CDR1 reads SQVTM; CDR2 reads ANQGSEA. The CDR3 contains 13 residues. Variable domain in full (rest from reference TRBV29-1 and TRBJ1-1): SAVISQKPSRDICQRGTSLTIQCQVDSQVTMMFWYRQQPGQSLTLIATANQGSEATYESGFVIDKFPISRPNLTFSTLTVSNMSPEDSSIYLCSVKGALNTEAFFGQGTRLTVV.

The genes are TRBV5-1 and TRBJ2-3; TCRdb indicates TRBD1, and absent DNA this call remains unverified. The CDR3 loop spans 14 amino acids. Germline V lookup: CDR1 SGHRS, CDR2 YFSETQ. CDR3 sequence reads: CASSLDSGGDTQYF. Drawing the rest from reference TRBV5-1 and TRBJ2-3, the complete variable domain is KAGVTQTPRYLIKTRGQQVTLSCSPISGHRSVSWYQQTPGQGLQFLFEYFSETQRNKGNFPGRFSGRQFSNSRSEMNVSTLELGDSALYLCASSLDSGGDTQYFGPGTRLTVL.

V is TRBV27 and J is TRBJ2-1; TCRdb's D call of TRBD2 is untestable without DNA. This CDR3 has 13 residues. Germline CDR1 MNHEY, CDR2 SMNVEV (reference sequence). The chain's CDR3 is CASSFGLVNEQFF.

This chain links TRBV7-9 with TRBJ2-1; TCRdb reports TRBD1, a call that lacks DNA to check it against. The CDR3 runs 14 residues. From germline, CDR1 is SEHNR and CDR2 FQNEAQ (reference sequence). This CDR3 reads CASTHRVDYNEQFF.

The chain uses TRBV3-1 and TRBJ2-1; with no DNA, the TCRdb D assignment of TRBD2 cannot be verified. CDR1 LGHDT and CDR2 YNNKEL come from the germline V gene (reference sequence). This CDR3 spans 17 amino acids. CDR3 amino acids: CASSHLGLAGHYNEQFF.